A selection of T cell receptor beta chains follows, all from one sample in a study of beta chain features in type 1 diabetes. Sequencing was performed with immunoSEQ multiplex PCR; in TCRdb, only in-frame clones are kept and a portion is missing. The sample yields 250,000 to 350,000 clones, about 13% seen once. Sequencing used naive CD4+ T cells from blood. The receptor set was obtained from a man aged 25 to 40 with type 1 diabetes. The CDR3 runs from the conserved cysteine through the conserved F or W. Each record gives: V gene, J gene, CDR3 protein.

TRBV15	TRBJ2-7	CATSRLGQAYEQYF
TRBV7-9	TRBJ1-5	CASSAGTPINQPQHF
TRBV6-4	TRBJ1-1	CASPRGSVYTEAFF
TRBV6-1	TRBJ2-1	CAIRPTSNNEQFF
TRBV18	TRBJ2-5	CASSPRTSGVGTQYF
TRBV14	TRBJ2-7	CASSEHSYEQYF
TRBV21-1	TRBJ1-2	CASSKGGTATTDYGYTF
TRBV7-8	TRBJ2-7	CASSLGQGKQYF
TRBV6-6	TRBJ1-1	CATSLGNTEAFF
TRBV25-1	TRBJ2-7	CASSETGQSNYEQYF
TRBV7-2	TRBJ2-2	CATQTGLNTGELFF
TRBV7-9	TRBJ1-4	CASSPGQGAEKLFF
TRBV7-2	TRBJ2-1	CASRMRRERSYNEQFF
TRBV7-3	TRBJ2-7	CASSLRAGVDYEQYF
TRBV7-2	TRBJ2-3	CASSLGGSVRNTQYF
TRBV5-1	TRBJ2-1	CASSLGDRDFDEQFF
TRBV7-6	TRBJ2-5	CASSLFSRRETQYF
TRBV29-1	TRBJ2-6	CSVEGAGVNVLTF
TRBV2	TRBJ1-1	CASSEEGRAFF
TRBV5-1	TRBJ2-7	CASSLAADYEQYF
TRBV4-1	TRBJ2-3	CASSHGAWDTQYF
TRBV5-1	TRBJ1-1	CASSLSTGLDTEAFF
TRBV5-6	TRBJ2-1	CASSPRLAGGRNEQFF
TRBV11-3	TRBJ2-1	CASSGSSSYNEQFF
TRBV5-1	TRBJ2-7	CASRDSSYEQYF
TRBV2	TRBJ2-7	CASSETRLPSYEQYF
TRBV6-6	TRBJ1-2	CASSKGQSYGYTF
TRBV11-3	TRBJ2-1	CASSPRTDFHEQFF
TRBV9	TRBJ2-1	CASSVGWGLAVNNEQFF
TRBV28	TRBJ2-1	CASTLQGNEQFF
TRBV6-5	TRBJ2-1	CASSRNSASYNEQFF
TRBV14	TRBJ2-5	CASSPGHRSGTQYF
TRBV25-1	TRBJ2-3	CASSVAQTGTDTQYF
TRBV19	TRBJ1-5	CASKDGRTRLSNQPQHF
TRBV9	TRBJ2-4	CASSPRVSGSNIQYF
TRBV28	TRBJ1-5	CASSASGTPFNQPQHF
TRBV19	TRBJ2-5	CASSPLPEETQYF
TRBV27	TRBJ2-7	CASSKRPYEQYF
TRBV18	TRBJ2-7	CASSPSGHPYEQYF
TRBV6-6	TRBJ1-2	CASSADGGYTF
TRBV7-9	TRBJ2-3	CASSLAMAGGADTQYF
TRBV25-1	TRBJ2-1	CASSVGTSGTYNEQFF
TRBV9	TRBJ1-1	CASSPRMTGFGTEAFF
TRBV11-3	TRBJ2-1	CASSPSWSYNEQFF
TRBV29-1	TRBJ2-7	CSVFSGSASYEQYF
TRBV9	TRBJ2-1	CASSVTGQGARYNEQFF
TRBV4-1	TRBJ2-1	CASSPRPIPGGTYNEQFF
TRBV9	TRBJ2-3	CASSVSPAGPREFLRTDTQYF
TRBV19	TRBJ2-3	CASRGTGTDTQYF
TRBV28	TRBJ2-7	CASSASGGPYEQYF
TRBV5-5	TRBJ2-3	CASSSGTSGTTDTQYF
TRBV7-3	TRBJ1-1	CASSLTSNTEAFF
TRBV4-3	TRBJ2-1	CASSRGLAPSYNEQFF
TRBV28	TRBJ2-4	CASSLPGGGVNIQYF